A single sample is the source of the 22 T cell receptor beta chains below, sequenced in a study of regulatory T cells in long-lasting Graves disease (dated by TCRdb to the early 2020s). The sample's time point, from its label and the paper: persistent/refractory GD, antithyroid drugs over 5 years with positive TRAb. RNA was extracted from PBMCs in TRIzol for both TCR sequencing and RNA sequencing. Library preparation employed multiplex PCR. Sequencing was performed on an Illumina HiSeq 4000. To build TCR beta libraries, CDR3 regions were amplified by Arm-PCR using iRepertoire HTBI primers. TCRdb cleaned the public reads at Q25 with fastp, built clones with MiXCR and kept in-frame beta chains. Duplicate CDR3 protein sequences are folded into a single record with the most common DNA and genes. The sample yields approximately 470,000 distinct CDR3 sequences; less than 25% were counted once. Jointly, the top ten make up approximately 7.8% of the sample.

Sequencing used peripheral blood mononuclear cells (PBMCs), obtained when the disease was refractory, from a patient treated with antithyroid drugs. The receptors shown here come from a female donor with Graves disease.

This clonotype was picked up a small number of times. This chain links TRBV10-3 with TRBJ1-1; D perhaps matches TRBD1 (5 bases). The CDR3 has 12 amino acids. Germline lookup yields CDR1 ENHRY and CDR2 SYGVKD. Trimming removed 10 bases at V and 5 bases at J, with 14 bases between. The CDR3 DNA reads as TGTGCCAGCGGACAACAAGGGACTGAAGCTTTCTTT. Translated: CASGQQGTEAFF.

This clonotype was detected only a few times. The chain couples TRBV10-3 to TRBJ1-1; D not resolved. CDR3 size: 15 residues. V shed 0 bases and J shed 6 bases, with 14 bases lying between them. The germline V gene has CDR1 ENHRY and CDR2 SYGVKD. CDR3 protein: CAISESRSINAEAFF. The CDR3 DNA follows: TGTGCCATCAGTGAGTCGAGAAGTATCAACGCTGAAGCTTTCTTT.

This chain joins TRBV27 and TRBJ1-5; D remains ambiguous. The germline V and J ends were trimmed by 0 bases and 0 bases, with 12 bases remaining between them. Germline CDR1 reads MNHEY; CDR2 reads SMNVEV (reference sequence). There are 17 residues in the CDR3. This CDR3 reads CASSLSSWHSSNQPQHF. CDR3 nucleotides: TGTGCCAGCAGTTTATCAAGTTGGCATTCTAGCAATCAGCCCCAGCATTTT.

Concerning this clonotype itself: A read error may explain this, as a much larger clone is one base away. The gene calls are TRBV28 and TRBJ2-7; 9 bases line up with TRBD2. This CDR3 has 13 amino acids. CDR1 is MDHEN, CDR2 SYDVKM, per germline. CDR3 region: CASRLAGLYERYF. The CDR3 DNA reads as TGTGCCAGCAGACTAGCGGGCCTTTACGAGCGGTACTTC.

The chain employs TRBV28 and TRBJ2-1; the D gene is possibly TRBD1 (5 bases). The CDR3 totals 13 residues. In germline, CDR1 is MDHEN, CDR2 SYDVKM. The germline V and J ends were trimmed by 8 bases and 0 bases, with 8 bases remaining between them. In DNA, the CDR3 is TGTGCCAGCCAGGGCAGCTCCTACAATGAGCAGTTCTTC. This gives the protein CASQGSSYNEQFF.

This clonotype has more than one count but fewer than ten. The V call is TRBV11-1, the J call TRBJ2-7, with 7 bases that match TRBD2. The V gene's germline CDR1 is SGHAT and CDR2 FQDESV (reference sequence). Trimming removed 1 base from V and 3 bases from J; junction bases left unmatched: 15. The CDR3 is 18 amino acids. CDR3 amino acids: CASSLDDLGLVGYYEQYF. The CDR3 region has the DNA TGTGCCAGCAGCTTAGACGATCTAGGACTAGTGGGATACTACGAGCAGTACTTC.

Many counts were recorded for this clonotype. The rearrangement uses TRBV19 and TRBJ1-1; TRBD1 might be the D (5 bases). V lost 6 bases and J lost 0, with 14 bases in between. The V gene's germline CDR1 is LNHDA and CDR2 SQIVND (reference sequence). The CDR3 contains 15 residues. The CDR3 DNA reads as TGTGCCAGTAGCGGGACCGCCATTATGAACACTGAAGCTTTCTTT. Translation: CASSGTAIMNTEAFF. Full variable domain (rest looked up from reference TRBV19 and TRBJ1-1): DGGITQSPKYLFRKEGQNVTLSCEQNLNHDAMYWYRQDPGQGLRLIYYSQIVNDFQKGDIAEGYSVSREKKESFPLTVTSAQKNPTAFYLCASSGTAIMNTEAFFGQGTRLTVV.

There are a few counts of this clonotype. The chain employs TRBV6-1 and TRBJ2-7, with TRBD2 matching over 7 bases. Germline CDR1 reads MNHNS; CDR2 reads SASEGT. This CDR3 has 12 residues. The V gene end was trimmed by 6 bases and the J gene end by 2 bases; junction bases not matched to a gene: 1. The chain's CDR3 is CASRGGTYEQYF. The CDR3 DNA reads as TGTGCCAGCAGGGGGGGGACCTACGAGCAGTACTTC.

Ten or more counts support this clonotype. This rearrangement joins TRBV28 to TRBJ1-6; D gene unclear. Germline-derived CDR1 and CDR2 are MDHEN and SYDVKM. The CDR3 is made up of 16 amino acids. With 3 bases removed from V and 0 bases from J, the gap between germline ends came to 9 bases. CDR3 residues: CASSFSESSYNSPLHF. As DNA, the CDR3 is TGTGCCAGCAGTTTCAGTGAAAGCTCCTATAATTCACCCCTCCACTTT.

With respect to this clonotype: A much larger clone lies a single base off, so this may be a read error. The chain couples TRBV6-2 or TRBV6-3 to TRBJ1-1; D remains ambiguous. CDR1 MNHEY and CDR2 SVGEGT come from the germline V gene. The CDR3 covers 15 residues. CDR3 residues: CTSSYEEGWDTEAFF. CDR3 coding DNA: TGTACCAGCAGTTACGAGGAGGGTTGGGACACTGAAGCTTTCTTT.

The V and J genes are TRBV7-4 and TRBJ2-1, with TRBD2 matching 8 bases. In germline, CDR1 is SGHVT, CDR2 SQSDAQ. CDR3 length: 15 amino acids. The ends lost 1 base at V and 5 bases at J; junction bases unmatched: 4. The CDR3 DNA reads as TGTGCCAGCAGCTTAGTAGGAGCGGGAGACAATGAGCAGTTCTTC. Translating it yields CASSLVGAGDNEQFF.

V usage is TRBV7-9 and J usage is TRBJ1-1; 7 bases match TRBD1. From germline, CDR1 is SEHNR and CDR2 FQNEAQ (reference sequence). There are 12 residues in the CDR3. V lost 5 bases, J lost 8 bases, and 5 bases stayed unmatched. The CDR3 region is CASSRTGMEAFF. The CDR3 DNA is TGTGCCAGCAGCCGGACAGGCATGGAAGCTTTCTTT.

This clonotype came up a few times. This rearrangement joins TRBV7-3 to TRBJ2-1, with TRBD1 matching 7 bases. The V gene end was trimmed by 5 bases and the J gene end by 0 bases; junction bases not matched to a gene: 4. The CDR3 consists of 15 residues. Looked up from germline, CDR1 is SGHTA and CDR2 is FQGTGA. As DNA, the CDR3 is TGTGCCAGCAGCCTCAGGGGGACCTCCTACAATGAGCAGTTCTTC. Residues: CASSLRGTSYNEQFF.

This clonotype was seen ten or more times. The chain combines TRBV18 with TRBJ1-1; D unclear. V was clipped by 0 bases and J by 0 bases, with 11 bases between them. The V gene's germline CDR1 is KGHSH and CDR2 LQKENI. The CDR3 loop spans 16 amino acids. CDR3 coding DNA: TGTGCCAGCTCACCACCGGATCATGGCATGAACACTGAAGCTTTCTTT. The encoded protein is CASSPPDHGMNTEAFF.

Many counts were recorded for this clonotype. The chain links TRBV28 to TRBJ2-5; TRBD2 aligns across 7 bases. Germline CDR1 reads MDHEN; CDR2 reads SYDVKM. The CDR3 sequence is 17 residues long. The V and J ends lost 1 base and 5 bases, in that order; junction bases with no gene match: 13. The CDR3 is CASSLFGGGSRLETQYF. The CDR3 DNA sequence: TGTGCCAGCAGTTTATTCGGCGGGGGAAGCCGGTTGGAGACCCAGTACTTC.

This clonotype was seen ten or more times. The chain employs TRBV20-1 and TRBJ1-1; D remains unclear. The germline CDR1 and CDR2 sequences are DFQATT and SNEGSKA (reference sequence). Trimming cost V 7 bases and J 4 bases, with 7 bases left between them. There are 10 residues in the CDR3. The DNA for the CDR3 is TGCAGTGTCGGCTTCACTGAAGCTTTCTTT. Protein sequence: CSVGFTEAFF.

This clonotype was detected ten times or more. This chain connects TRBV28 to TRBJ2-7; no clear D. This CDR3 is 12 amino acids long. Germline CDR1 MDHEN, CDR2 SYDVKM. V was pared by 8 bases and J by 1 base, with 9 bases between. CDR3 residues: CASEADSYEQYF. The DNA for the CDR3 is TGTGCCAGCGAGGCTGATTCCTACGAGCAGTACTTC.

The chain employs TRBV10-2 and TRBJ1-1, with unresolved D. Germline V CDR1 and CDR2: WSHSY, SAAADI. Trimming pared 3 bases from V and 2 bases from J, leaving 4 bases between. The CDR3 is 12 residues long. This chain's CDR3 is CASSEANTEAFF. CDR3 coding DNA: TGCGCCAGCAGTGAAGCAAACACTGAAGCTTTCTTT.

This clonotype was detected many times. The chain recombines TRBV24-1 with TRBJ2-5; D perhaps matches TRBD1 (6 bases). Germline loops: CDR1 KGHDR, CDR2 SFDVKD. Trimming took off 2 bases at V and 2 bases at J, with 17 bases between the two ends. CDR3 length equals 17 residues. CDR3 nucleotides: TGTGCCACCAGTGATTCCCGTGGGGGCAGGATTCAAGAGACCCAGTACTTC. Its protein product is CATSDSRGGRIQETQYF.

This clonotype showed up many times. The CDR3 loop reads CASSKDLIGIYEQYF. CDR3 bases: TGTGCCAGCAGTAAGGACCTTATAGGAATCTACGAGCAGTACTTC. This chain links TRBV2 with TRBJ2-7; D remains ambiguous. The CDR3 sequence is 15 residues long. The germline V gene encodes CDR1 SNHLY and CDR2 FYNNEI. Trimming stripped 5 bases from V and 3 bases from J, with 17 bases between. Together with reference TRBV2 and TRBJ2-7, the CDR3 gives the full variable domain: EPEVTQTPSHQVTQMGQEVILRCVPISNHLYFYWYRQILGQKVEFLVSFYNNEISEKSEIFDDQFSVERPDGSNFTLKIRSTKLEDSAMYFCASSKDLIGIYEQYFGPGTRLTVT.

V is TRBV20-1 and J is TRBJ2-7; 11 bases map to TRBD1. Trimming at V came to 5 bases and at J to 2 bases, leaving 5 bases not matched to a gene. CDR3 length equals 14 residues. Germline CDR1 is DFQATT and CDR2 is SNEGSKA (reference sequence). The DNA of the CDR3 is TGCAGTGCTCTCGGGGGACAGGGGGCCTACGAGCAGTACTTC. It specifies CSALGGQGAYEQYF.

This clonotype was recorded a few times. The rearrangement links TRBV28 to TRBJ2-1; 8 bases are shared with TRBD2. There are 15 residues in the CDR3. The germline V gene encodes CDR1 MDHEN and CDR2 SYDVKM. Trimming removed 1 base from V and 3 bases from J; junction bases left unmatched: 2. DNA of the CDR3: TGTGCCAGCAGTTTATATAGCGGGGACTACAATGAGCAGTTCTTC. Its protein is CASSLYSGDYNEQFF.